The clone carrying this TCR beta chain has more than one count but fewer than ten. This sample is drawn from a study of blood T cell repertoires in COVID-19. Study overall: Donors in the United States, Italy and Spain gave samples during acute or convalescent COVID-19.

CDR1 is MGHRA, CDR2 YSYEKL, per germline. The CDR3 runs to 16 residues. Trimming removed 0 bases from V and 4 bases from J; junction bases left unmatched: 5. Measured with immunoSEQ multiplex PCR; TCRdb has only the in-frame clones, and not every one. The sample has around 280,000 clones, 85% to 90% seen once. Sequencing input: peripheral blood. The chain has TRBV4-1 and TRBJ2-1; 8 bases line up with TRBD2. This receptor was identified in a woman in her 30s with COVID-19, enrolled during active disease. For the CDR3, the DNA is TGCGCCAGCAGCCAAGAAATAGCGGGAACTTACAATGAGCAGTTCTTC. Its translation: CASSQEIAGTYNEQFF.